These T cell receptor beta chains were read from a single sample in a study of T-cell reconstitution after alpha-beta-depleted transplantation in children. TCRdb reanalysed the PCR reads using MiXCR and keeps one entry per CDR3 protein. The sample consists of about 980,000 distinct CDR3 sequences, about 29% of them appearing once. This sample comprised PBMCs, mostly from graft donor cells, obtained 360 days after TCRalphabeta/CD19-depleted stem cell transplant. The receptors come from a boy younger than two who had a stem cell transplant for SCID, so the T cells may come from the graft donor. Each CDR3 is given with its conserved first and last residue. The D gene is left open where the match is weak. Only some rows state a clone size, as once, few, many or a class for expanded clones.

clone_size: many
v_call: TRBV6-1
d_call: TRBD2
j_call: TRBJ2-3
cdr3_aa: CASSVVAGGSDTQYF
cdr3_nt: TGTGCCAGCAGTGTAGTAGCGGGGGGTTCCGATACGCAGTATTTT

clone_size: .
v_call: TRBV19
d_call: .
j_call: TRBJ1-4
cdr3_aa: CASSVEEKLFF
cdr3_nt: TGTGCCAGTAGTGTAGAGGAAAAACTGTTTTTT

clone_size: .
v_call: TRBV5-1
d_call: .
j_call: TRBJ2-7
cdr3_aa: CASSLVPWTVKQYYEQYF
cdr3_nt: TGCGCCAGCAGCTTGGTTCCCTGGACAGTCAAGCAGTACTACGAGCAGTACTTC

clone_size: .
v_call: TRBV5-1
d_call: .
j_call: TRBJ1-5
cdr3_aa: CASSPSVGSNQPQHF
cdr3_nt: TGCGCCAGCAGCCCCTCGGTGGGTAGCAATCAGCCCCAGCATTTT

clone_size: .
v_call: TRBV5-1
d_call: TRBD2
j_call: TRBJ2-1
cdr3_aa: CASRAGTSGSISEQFF
cdr3_nt: TGCGCCAGCAGGGCCGGGACTAGCGGGAGCATAAGTGAGCAGTTCTTC

clone_size: .
v_call: TRBV27
d_call: .
j_call: TRBJ2-5
cdr3_aa: CASSFSVEETQYF
cdr3_nt: TGTGCCAGCAGTTTCAGTGTAGAAGAGACCCAGTACTTC

clone_size: .
v_call: TRBV19
d_call: .
j_call: TRBJ2-1
cdr3_aa: CASSMSAGPYNEQFF
cdr3_nt: TGTGCCAGTAGTATGTCCGCGGGGCCGTACAATGAGCAGTTCTTC

clone_size: .
v_call: TRBV6-5
d_call: .
j_call: TRBJ2-2
cdr3_aa: CASSYGFRVTNTGELFF
cdr3_nt: TGTGCCAGCAGTTACGGCTTCAGGGTTACGAACACCGGGGAGCTGTTTTTT

clone_size: .
v_call: TRBV20-1
d_call: TRBD2
j_call: TRBJ2-1
cdr3_aa: CSAGPGLAYNEQFF
cdr3_nt: TGCAGTGCGGGACCGGGACTAGCGTACAATGAGCAGTTCTTC

clone_size: .
v_call: TRBV30
d_call: .
j_call: TRBJ2-5
cdr3_aa: CAWSVRGPTRETQYF
cdr3_nt: TGTGCCTGGAGTGTACGGGGACCCACGAGGGAGACCCAGTACTTC

clone_size: .
v_call: TRBV5-6
d_call: TRBD1
j_call: TRBJ2-1
cdr3_aa: CASSWDRSLNEQFF
cdr3_nt: TGTGCCAGCAGCTGGGACAGGTCTCTCAATGAGCAGTTCTTC

clone_size: few
v_call: TRBV5-1
d_call: .
j_call: TRBJ2-1
cdr3_aa: CASSFPLGLDEQFF
cdr3_nt: TGCGCCAGCAGCTTCCCTCTAGGTTTGGATGAGCAGTTCTTC